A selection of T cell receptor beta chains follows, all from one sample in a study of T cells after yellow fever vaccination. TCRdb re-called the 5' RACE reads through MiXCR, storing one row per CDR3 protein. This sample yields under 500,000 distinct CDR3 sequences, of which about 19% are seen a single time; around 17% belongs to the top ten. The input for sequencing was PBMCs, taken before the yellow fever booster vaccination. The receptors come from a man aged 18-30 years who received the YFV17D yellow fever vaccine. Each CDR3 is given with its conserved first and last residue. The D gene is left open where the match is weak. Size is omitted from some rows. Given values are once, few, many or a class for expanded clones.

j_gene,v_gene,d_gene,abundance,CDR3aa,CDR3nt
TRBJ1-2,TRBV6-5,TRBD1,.,CASSYSSPWGQAETSYGYTF,TGTGCCAGCAGTTACTCGTCCCCCTGGGGACAGGCCGAAACTTCCTATGGCTACACCTTC
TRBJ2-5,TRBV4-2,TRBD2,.,CASSQDLAGDETQYF,TGTGCCAGCAGCCAAGACTTGGCGGGGGACGAGACCCAGTACTTC
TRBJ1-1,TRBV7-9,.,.,CASSLGWGVTEAFF,TGTGCCAGCAGCTTAGGCTGGGGGGTCACTGAAGCTTTCTTT
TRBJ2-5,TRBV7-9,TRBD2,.,CASSVAGGNPSRTQYF,TGTGCCAGCAGCGTAGCGGGGGGCAACCCGAGTCGGACCCAGTACTTC
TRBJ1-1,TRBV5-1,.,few,CASSLFDGNTEAFF,TGCGCCAGCAGCTTGTTTGATGGGAACACTGAAGCTTTCTTT
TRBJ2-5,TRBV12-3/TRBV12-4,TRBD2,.,CASSRPTDLAGGSQETQYF,TGTGCCAGCAGTCGACCAACCGATCTAGCGGGGGGTAGTCAAGAGACCCAGTACTTC
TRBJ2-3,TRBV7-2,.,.,CASSPTRRGENTQYF,TGTGCCAGCAGCCCAACCCGCCGAGGGGAAAATACGCAGTATTTT
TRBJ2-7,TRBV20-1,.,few,CSATRASTYEQYF,TGCAGTGCTACCCGGGCCTCGACGTACGAGCAGTACTTC
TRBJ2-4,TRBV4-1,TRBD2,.,CASSRGLAGAPPNIQYF,TGCGCCAGCAGCCGGGGACTAGCGGGGGCCCCCCCAAACATTCAGTACTTC
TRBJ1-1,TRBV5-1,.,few,CASTRGGSLNTEAFF,TGCGCCAGCACCAGGGGAGGCTCCTTGAACACTGAAGCTTTCTTT
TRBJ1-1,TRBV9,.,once,CASSVGKGNTEAFF,TGTGCCAGCAGCGTAGGGAAAGGGAACACTGAAGCTTTCTTT
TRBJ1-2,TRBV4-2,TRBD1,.,CASSQLDRGPGHTF,TGTGCCAGCAGCCAACTTGACAGGGGGCCGGGCCACACCTTC
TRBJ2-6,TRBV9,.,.,CASSASTGANVLTF,TGTGCCAGCAGCGCTTCAACCGGGGCCAACGTCCTGACTTTC
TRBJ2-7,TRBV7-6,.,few,CASSFRRQGGYEQYF,TGTGCCAGCAGCTTCCGCCGACAGGGAGGCTACGAGCAGTACTTC
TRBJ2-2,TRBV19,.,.,CASSTQYTGELFF,TGTGCCAGTAGTACCCAGTACACCGGGGAGCTGTTTTTT
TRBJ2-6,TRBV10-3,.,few,CAINDISGGSGANVLTF,TGTGCCATCAACGACATATCCGGGGGTTCTGGGGCCAACGTCCTGACTTTC
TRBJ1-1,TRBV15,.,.,CATSRDVGGTEAFF,TGTGCCACCAGCAGAGATGTGGGGGGGACTGAAGCTTTCTTT
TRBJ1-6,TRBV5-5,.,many,CASSLRARDSPLHF,TGTGCCAGCAGCTTGCGGGCAAGGGATTCACCCCTCCACTTT
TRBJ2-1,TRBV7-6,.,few,CASSQMGHEQFF,TGTGCCAGCAGCCAGATGGGGCATGAGCAGTTCTTC
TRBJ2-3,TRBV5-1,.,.,CASSLGHLTDTQYF,TGCGCCAGCAGCTTGGGACACCTCACAGATACGCAGTATTTT
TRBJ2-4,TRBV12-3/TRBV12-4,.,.,CASSFRRAKNIQYF,TGTGCCAGCAGTTTTAGGAGAGCCAAAAACATTCAGTACTTC
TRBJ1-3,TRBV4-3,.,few,CASSQGTLGSGNTIYF,TGCGCCAGCAGCCAAGGAACATTAGGTTCTGGAAACACCATATATTTT
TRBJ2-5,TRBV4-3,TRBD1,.,CASSQTWGTGVQETQYF,TGCGCCAGCAGCCAAACCTGGGGGACAGGGGTACAAGAGACCCAGTACTTC
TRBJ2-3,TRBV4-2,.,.,CASSQEEAGTDTQYF,TGTGCCAGCAGCCAAGAGGAGGCGGGCACAGATACGCAGTATTTT
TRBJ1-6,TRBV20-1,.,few,CSASASGTLLGSPLHF,TGCAGTGCTAGTGCATCCGGGACCTTACTCGGTTCACCCCTCCACTTT
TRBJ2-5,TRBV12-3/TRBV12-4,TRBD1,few,CASSKNRGTRETQYF,TGTGCCAGCAGTAAAAACAGGGGGACCCGAGAGACCCAGTACTTC
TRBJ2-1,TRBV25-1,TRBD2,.,CASSYLAGGLNNEQFF,TGTGCCAGCAGTTACCTAGCGGGGGGGCTGAACAATGAGCAGTTCTTC
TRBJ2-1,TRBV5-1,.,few,CASAHRRGRKHNEQFF,TGCGCCAGCGCCCACCGACGGGGGCGGAAACACAATGAGCAGTTCTTC
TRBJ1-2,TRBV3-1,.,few,CASSQEGSYGYTF,TGTGCCAGCAGCCAAGAAGGCAGCTATGGCTACACCTTC
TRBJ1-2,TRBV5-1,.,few,CASSLDRQQTYGYTF,TGCGCCAGCAGCTTGGACCGGCAGCAGACTTATGGCTACACCTTC
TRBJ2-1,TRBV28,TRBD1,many,CASISQGASYNEQFF,TGTGCCAGCATATCACAGGGGGCGTCCTACAATGAGCAGTTCTTC
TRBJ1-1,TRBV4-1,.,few,CASSHTEGRGDTEAFF,TGCGCCAGCAGCCATACAGAGGGCAGGGGAGACACTGAAGCTTTCTTT
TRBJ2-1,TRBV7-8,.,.,CASSFRTGYEQFF,TGTGCCAGCAGCTTTCGGACCGGGTATGAGCAGTTCTTC
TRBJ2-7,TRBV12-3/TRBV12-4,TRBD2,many,CASSFLAGGYEQYF,TGTGCCAGCAGTTTTCTAGCGGGGGGCTACGAGCAGTACTTC
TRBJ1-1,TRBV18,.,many,CASSPRSQKMNTEAFF,TGTGCCAGCTCACCGAGGTCCCAAAAGATGAACACTGAAGCTTTCTTT
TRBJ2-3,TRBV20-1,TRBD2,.,CSANSRGGVDTQYF,TGCAGTGCCAACTCGCGGGGGGGCGTGGATACGCAGTATTTT
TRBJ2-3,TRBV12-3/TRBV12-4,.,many,CASSLVPYTQYF,TGTGCCAGCAGTTTGGTCCCCTATACGCAGTATTTT
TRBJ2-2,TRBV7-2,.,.,CASTITRARGGTGELFF,TGTGCCAGCACCATTACCCGCGCCAGGGGAGGCACCGGGGAGCTGTTTTTT
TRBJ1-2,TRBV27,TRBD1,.,CASSPLGGQLYGYTF,TGTGCCAGCAGTCCCCTGGGGGGACAGCTCTATGGCTACACCTTC
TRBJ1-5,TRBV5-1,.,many,CASSPEGGSQPQHF,TGCGCCAGCAGTCCGGAGGGAGGAAGTCAGCCCCAGCATTTT
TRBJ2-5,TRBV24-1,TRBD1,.,CATSVLDRDQETQYF,TGTGCCACCAGTGTCCTAGACAGGGACCAAGAGACCCAGTACTTC
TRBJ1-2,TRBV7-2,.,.,CASSPSGQSSYGYTF,TGTGCCAGCAGCCCTTCCGGACAGAGTTCCTATGGCTACACCTTC
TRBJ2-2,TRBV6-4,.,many,CASSDSRGVSTGELFF,TGTGCCAGCAGTGACTCGAGGGGGGTCTCCACCGGGGAGCTGTTTTTT
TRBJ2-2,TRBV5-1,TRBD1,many,CASSLGQGHTGELFF,TGCGCCAGCAGCTTGGGACAGGGGCACACCGGGGAGCTGTTTTTT
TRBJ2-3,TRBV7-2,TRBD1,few,CASSLARQGVTDTQYF,TGTGCCAGCAGCTTAGCGCGACAGGGGGTAACAGATACGCAGTATTTT
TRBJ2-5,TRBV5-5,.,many,CASRVGVEETQYF,TGTGCCAGCAGGGTGGGTGTGGAAGAGACCCAGTACTTC
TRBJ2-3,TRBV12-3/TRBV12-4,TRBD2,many,CASSSRGGTDTQYF,TGTGCCAGCAGTTCCCGGGGGGGCACAGATACGCAGTATTTT
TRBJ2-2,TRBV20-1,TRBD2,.,CSARVPSGGTGELFF,TGCAGTGCTAGAGTTCCTAGCGGTGGGACCGGGGAGCTGTTTTTT
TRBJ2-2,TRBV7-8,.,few,CASSLEAGSNTGELFF,TGTGCCAGCAGCTTAGAAGCAGGGTCGAACACCGGGGAGCTGTTTTTT
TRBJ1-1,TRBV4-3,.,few,CASSQDGGHTEAFF,TGCGCCAGCAGCCAAGACGGAGGGCACACTGAAGCTTTCTTT
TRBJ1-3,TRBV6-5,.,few,CASSSGGHTIYF,TGTGCCAGCAGCTCGGGAGGGCACACCATATATTTT
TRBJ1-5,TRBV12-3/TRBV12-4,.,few,CASRLRDGGDQPQHF,TGTGCCAGCAGGCTCCGGGACGGAGGAGATCAGCCCCAGCATTTT
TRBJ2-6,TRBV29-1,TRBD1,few,CSVPGTGSSGANVLTF,TGCAGCGTCCCCGGGACAGGGAGCTCTGGGGCCAACGTCCTGACTTTC
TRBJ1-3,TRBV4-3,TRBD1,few,CASSQAGRGAGNTIYF,TGCGCCAGCAGCCAAGCTGGCAGGGGGGCTGGAAACACCATATATTTT
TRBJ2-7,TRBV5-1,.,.,CASSGGSSTYEQYF,TGCGCCAGCAGCGGGGGGTCCTCGACCTACGAGCAGTACTTC
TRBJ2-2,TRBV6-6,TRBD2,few,CASSYRLAGASGELFF,TGTGCCAGCAGTTACAGACTAGCGGGGGCGAGCGGGGAGCTGTTTTTT
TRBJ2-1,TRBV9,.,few,CASSVASGDEQFF,TGTGCCAGCAGCGTAGCCTCGGGGGATGAGCAGTTCTTC